Sequencing of this T cell receptor beta chain was carried out in a study of blood T cell repertoires in COVID-19. As for the study in general: Nucleic acid was either cDNA or gDNA, and it came from T cells, B-cell-depleted T cells, or PBMCs.

Source study methods: Amplified reference gene primers provided the basis for estimating nucleated cell counts. Clones were sequenced by immunoSEQ multiplex PCR, and TCRdb holds only the in-frame ones, with some missing. That table furnishes V, J and clone size, whereas the DNA furnished D and trimming. Among 200,000 or so clones listed, 70% to 90% were seen once. Germline loops: CDR1 LGHDT, CDR2 YNNKEL (reference sequence). V lost 1 base and J lost 10; bases outside the gene matches: 4. The CDR3 extends over 14 amino acids. The genes are TRBV3-1 (or the pseudogene TRBV3-2) and TRBJ1-6; 7 nucleotides match TRBD1. The specimen was PBMCs or T cells enriched from blood (not recorded which). This TCR was recovered from a woman between 18 and 30 years old who had recovered from COVID-19. The CDR3 spells CASSQVRGQSPLHF. As DNA, the CDR3 is TGTGCCAGCAGCCAAGTTAGGGGGCAATCACCCCTCCACTTT.